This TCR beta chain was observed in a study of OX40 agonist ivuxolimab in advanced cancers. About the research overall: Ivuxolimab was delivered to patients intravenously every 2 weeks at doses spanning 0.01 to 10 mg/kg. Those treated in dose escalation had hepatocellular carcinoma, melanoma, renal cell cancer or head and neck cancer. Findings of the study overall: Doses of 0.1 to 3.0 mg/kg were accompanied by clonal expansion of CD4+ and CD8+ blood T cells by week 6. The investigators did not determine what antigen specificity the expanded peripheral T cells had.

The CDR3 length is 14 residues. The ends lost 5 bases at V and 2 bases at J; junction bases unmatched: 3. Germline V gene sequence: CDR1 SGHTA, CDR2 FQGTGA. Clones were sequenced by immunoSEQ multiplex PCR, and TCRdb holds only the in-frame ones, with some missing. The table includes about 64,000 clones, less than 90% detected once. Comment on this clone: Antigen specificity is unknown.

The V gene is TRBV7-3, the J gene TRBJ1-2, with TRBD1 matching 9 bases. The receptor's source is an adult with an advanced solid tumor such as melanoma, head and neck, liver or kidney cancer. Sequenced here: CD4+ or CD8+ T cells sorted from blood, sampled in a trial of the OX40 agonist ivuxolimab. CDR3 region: CASSTGTGNYGYTF. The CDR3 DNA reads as TGTGCCAGCAGCACTGGGACAGGGAACTATGGCTACACCTTC.